The sequence of this T cell receptor beta chain was determined in a study of blood T cell repertoires in COVID-19. In the study overall: COVID-19 samples collected from the United States, Italy and Spain covered acute and convalescent phases. From T cells, B-cell-depleted T cells, or PBMCs came the material, which was cDNA or gDNA.

Up to 2 weeks before entering the study, exposed participants had met a COVID-19 case. This clone appeared once. Germline lookup yields CDR1 SGHDT and CDR2 YYEEEE. The V and J ends lost 4 bases and 6 bases, in that order; junction bases with no gene match: 16. The CDR3 runs 19 residues. Using immunoSEQ multiplex PCR, the repertoire was profiled, and TCRdb retains in-frame clones only, with some absent. The sample yields 280,000 or so clones, 85% to 90% seen once. Sequencing was performed on PBMCs or T cells enriched from blood (not recorded which). This chain uses TRBV5-6 with TRBJ2-2; 12 bases agree with TRBD1. The clonotype comes from a woman in her forties or fifties who had been exposed to COVID-19. DNA for the CDR3: TGTGCCAGCAGCCCAACCCGACAGGGACAGGGGGCGTTAGCCGGGGAGCTGTTTTTT. Its translation: CASSPTRQGQGALAGELFF.